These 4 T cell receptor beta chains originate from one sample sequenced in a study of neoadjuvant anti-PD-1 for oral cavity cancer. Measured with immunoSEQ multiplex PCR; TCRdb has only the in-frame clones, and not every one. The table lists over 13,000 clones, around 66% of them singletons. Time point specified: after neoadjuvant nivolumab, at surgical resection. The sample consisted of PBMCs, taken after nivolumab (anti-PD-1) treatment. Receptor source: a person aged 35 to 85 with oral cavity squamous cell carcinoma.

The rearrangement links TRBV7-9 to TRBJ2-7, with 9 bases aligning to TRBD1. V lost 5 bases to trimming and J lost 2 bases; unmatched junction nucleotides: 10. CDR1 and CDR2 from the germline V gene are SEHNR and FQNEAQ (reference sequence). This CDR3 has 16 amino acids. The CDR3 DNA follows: TGTGCCAGCAGCCCAATTCGGACAGGGGAAGCCTACGAGCAGTACTTC. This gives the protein CASSPIRTGEAYEQYF.

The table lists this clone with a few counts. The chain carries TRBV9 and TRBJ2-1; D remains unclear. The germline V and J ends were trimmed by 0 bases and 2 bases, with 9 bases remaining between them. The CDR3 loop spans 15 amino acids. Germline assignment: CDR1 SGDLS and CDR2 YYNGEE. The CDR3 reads CASSVGLATYNEQFF. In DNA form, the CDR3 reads TGTGCCAGCAGCGTAGGACTCGCGACCTACAATGAGCAGTTCTTC.

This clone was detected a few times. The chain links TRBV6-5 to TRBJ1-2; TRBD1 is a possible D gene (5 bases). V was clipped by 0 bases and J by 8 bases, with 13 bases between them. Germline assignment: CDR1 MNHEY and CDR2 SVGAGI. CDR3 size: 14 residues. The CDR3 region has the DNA TGTGCCAGCAGTTACTCGGTGGGACGGTTGGGCTACACCTTC. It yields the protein CASSYSVGRLGYTF.

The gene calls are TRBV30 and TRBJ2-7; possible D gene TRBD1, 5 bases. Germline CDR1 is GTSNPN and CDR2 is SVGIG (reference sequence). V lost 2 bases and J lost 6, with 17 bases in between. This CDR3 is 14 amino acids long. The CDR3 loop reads CAWSWGRARSEQYF. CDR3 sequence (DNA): TGTGCCTGGAGTTGGGGCAGGGCGAGATCCGAGCAGTACTTC. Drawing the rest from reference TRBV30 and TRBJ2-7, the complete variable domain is SQTIHQWPATLVQPVGSPLSLECTVEGTSNPNLYWYRQAAGRGLQLLFYSVGIGQISSEVPQNLSASRPQDRQFILSSKKLLLSDSGFYLCAWSWGRARSEQYFGPGTRLTVT.